These T cell receptor beta chains were read from a single sample in a study of cytomegalovirus exposure and HLA in healthy donors. The assay was immunoSEQ multiplex PCR, and TCRdb's table has in-frame clones only and misses some. The sample includes fewer than 200,000 clones, less than 85% of them seen just once. Sequencing was carried out using PBMCs. These receptors were obtained from a male donor in good health and CMV-seronegative. The CDR3 runs from the conserved cysteine through the conserved F or W. Fields, in order: V gene, clone size, CDR3 length, J gene, D gene, CDR3 DNA, CDR3 protein. The D gene is left open where the match is weak. Clone size is stated in some rows and not others, as once, few, many or a class when expanded.

>TRBV6-5|once|15|TRBJ2-1|TRBD2
TGTGCCAGCAGTTACTCGTCGGGGGGGGCTTGGGAGCAGTTCTTC
CASSYSSGGAWEQFF
>TRBV15|few|15|TRBJ1-4|TRBD1
TGTGCCACCAGTGGTACCGGGACAGGGAATGAAAAACTGTTTTTT
CATSGTGTGNEKLFF
>TRBV5-4|few|14|TRBJ1-2|-
TGTGCCAGCAGCTGGGGGCGACAGGACTATGGCTACACCTTC
CASSWGRQDYGYTF
>TRBV7-7|-|13|TRBJ2-5|-
TGTGCCAGCAGCTTAGATCAGGTGGAGACCCAGTACTTC
CASSLDQVETQYF
>TRBV28|few|15|TRBJ2-3|-
TGTGCCAGCAGTTCATCAGGCGTTGGCACAGATACGCAGTATTTT
CASSSSGVGTDTQYF
>TRBV19|-|17|TRBJ2-7|TRBD2
TGTGCCAGTAGTCGGACTAGCGGGAGCATTCCCCCTCTCGAGCAGTACTTC
CASSRTSGSIPPLEQYF
>TRBV7-9|-|14|TRBJ2-7|TRBD1
TGTGCCAGCAGCGTGGGACAGGGGACCTACGAGCAGTACTTC
CASSVGQGTYEQYF
>TRBV28|-|14|TRBJ2-7|TRBD1
TGTGCCAGCAGAAGGACAGGGGGTTCCTACGAGCAGTACTTC
CASRRTGGSYEQYF
>TRBV11-2|-|17|TRBJ1-1|TRBD1
TGTGCCAGCAGCCTAGGGGGCCGGGTGCAAGTGGGCACTGAAGCTTTCTTT
CASSLGGRVQVGTEAFF
>TRBV28|-|12|TRBJ2-7|-
TGTGCCAGCAGTTTGGGCAACTACGAGCAGTACTTC
CASSLGNYEQYF
>TRBV4-3|once|19|TRBJ2-5|-
TGCGCCAGCAGCCAAGATCTGGGGCCTAGGGGATGGAGGGGAGAGACCCAGTACTTC
CASSQDLGPRGWRGETQYF
>TRBV7-3|-|15|TRBJ2-7|TRBD2
TGTGCCAGCAGCCCAACTAGCGGGGGGGCGGACGAGCAGTACTTC
CASSPTSGGADEQYF
>TRBV6-5|-|16|TRBJ1-2|-
TGTGCCAGCAGTTACAGTGCAGGGGCGCCACCCTATGGCTACACCTTC
CASSYSAGAPPYGYTF
>TRBV4-2|-|19|TRBJ2-7|TRBD2
TGTGCCAGCAGCCTCAAAACCGGGACTAGCGGGAGTCTGCCCTACGAGCAGTACTTC
CASSLKTGTSGSLPYEQYF
>TRBV19|-|14|TRBJ1-5|TRBD1
TGTGCCAGTAGTGGGGGACAGGATAATCAGCCCCAGCATTTT
CASSGGQDNQPQHF
>TRBV19|-|15|TRBJ1-4|TRBD1
TGTGCCAGTAGTAAAGGGACAGCTGTTAATGAAAAACTGTTTTTT
CASSKGTAVNEKLFF
>TRBV15|once|16|TRBJ1-6|-
TGTGCCACCAGCAGAGGGCAGGGGAATTATAATTCACCCCTCCACTTT
CATSRGQGNYNSPLHF
>TRBV5-1|-|15|TRBJ1-5|-
TGCGCCAGCAGCCGAGATACAGCAAGCAATCAGCCCCAGCATTTT
CASSRDTASNQPQHF
>TRBV6-5|-|15|TRBJ1-4|-
TGTGCCAGCTCCCCCCGGGGGGTTGCTAATGAAAAACTGTTTTTT
CASSPRGVANEKLFF
>TRBV7-2|-|14|TRBJ1-5|TRBD1
TGTGCCAGCAGCCTGGGACAGAGCAATCAGCCCCAGCATTTT
CASSLGQSNQPQHF
>TRBV4-1|-|13|TRBJ2-2|TRBD2
TGCGCCAGCAGCCCTAGCGGGACCGGGGAGCTGTTTTTT
CASSPSGTGELFF
>TRBV18|-|13|TRBJ2-7|-
TGTGCCAGCTCACCACAGTCCCAGGGAGAGCAGTACTTC
CASSPQSQGEQYF
>TRBV5-4|-|11|TRBJ2-1|-
TGTGCCAGCAGCTTGTTATCTGAGCAGTTCTTC
CASSLLSEQFF
>TRBV7-9|-|17|TRBJ1-4|-
TGTGCCAGCAGCTTAGTCGTATGGGGGGATAATCATGAAAAACTGTTTTTT
CASSLVVWGDNHEKLFF
>TRBV18|-|16|TRBJ2-2|TRBD1
TGTGCCAGCTCACCTCTATCGACAGGGCCCCCCGGGGAGCTGTTTTTT
CASSPLSTGPPGELFF
>TRBV7-8|-|15|TRBJ2-7|TRBD1
TGTGCCAGCAGCTTAGTTGGGGGACAGACCTACGAGCAGTACTTC
CASSLVGGQTYEQYF
>TRBV19|-|14|TRBJ2-3|TRBD1
TGTGCCAGAATTGGACAGGGAAAACTTGATACGCAGTATTTT
CARIGQGKLDTQYF
>TRBV4-3|-|14|TRBJ2-1|TRBD2
TGCGCCAGCAGCCAAGATCAGACTAGCGGGAGTAAGTTCTTC
CASSQDQTSGSKFF
>TRBV5-4|-|15|TRBJ1-4|-
TGTGCCAGCAGCTTTCGGGGCGGGAATAATGAAAAACTGTTTTTT
CASSFRGGNNEKLFF
>TRBV6-5|-|14|TRBJ1-1|-
TGTGCCAGCAGACTTGACGGAGGAAGGGATGAAGCTTTCTTT
CASRLDGGRDEAFF
>TRBV9|-|13|TRBJ2-5|-
TGTGCCAGCAGCGTAGGACAGGACCAGACCCAGTACTTC
CASSVGQDQTQYF
>TRBV7-2|once|17|TRBJ1-3|-
TGTGCCAGCAGCTTACGACTGGGGGGGGAAGCTGGAAACACCATATATTTT
CASSLRLGGEAGNTIYF
>TRBV14|-|16|TRBJ2-7|-
TGTGCCAGCAGCCCCCTGACCCTACAGGGTAAGCACGAGCAGTACTTC
CASSPLTLQGKHEQYF
>TRBV6-5|-|15|TRBJ1-1|-
TGTGCCAGCAGTTACCGGCAGGGCGGGAACACTGAAGCTTTCTTT
CASSYRQGGNTEAFF
>TRBV5-4|once|14|TRBJ2-5|TRBD1
TGTGCCAGCAGCTTGTTAGGGGGCCAGGAGACCCAGTACTTC
CASSLLGGQETQYF
>TRBV18|-|17|TRBJ1-3|-
TGTGCCAGCTCACACAATACAGCAACAGGGAATGGAAACACCATATATTTT
CASSHNTATGNGNTIYF
>TRBV13|-|17|TRBJ1-6|-
TGTGCCAGCAGCCCGCGGATAGGGGTGGGCGGGAGTTCACCCCTCCACTTT
CASSPRIGVGGSSPLHF
>TRBV6-5|-|14|TRBJ2-7|TRBD1
TGTGCCAGCAAACCGGACAGGGAGACCTACGAGCAGTACTTC
CASKPDRETYEQYF
>TRBV18|-|14|TRBJ1-4|-
TGTGCCAGCTCACCACCGGGGGCGAATGAAAAACTGTTTTTT
CASSPPGANEKLFF
>TRBV7-9|-|14|TRBJ1-5|-
TGTGCCAGCAGCCCCGATGAGGGGAGGCAGCCCCAGCATTTT
CASSPDEGRQPQHF
>TRBV28|-|15|TRBJ1-5|-
TGTGCCAGCAGCAGGACAGAAAATAGCAATCAGCCCCAGCATTTT
CASSRTENSNQPQHF